This T cell receptor beta chain was captured by sequencing in a study of PD-1 blockade in classical Hodgkin lymphoma. Overall study findings and caveats: Researchers reported that CD4+ TCR diversity, though not CD8+, rose significantly by C4D1.

As concerns this clone: The target antigen is unknown.

The time point is: cycle 4 day 1 (C4D1), after less than 7 weeks of nivolumab. Relapse was seen in all patients after autologous stem cell transplantation, and brentuximab vedotin exposure was variable. V shed 0 bases, J shed 4 bases, and the junction held 10 bases outside the gene matches. The CDR3 extends over 19 amino acids. CDR1 is SGHRS, CDR2 YFSETQ, per germline. Repertoires were generated with immunoSEQ multiplex PCR, while TCRdb's copy carries only in-frame clones and drops some. The sample consists of some 27,000 clones, just under 80% of them appearing once. The sequence came from a human donor with classical Hodgkin lymphoma. Sequencing was performed on peripheral blood mononuclear cells (PBMCs), taken before the fourth cycle of nivolumab. This rearrangement joins TRBV5-1 to TRBJ2-3; TRBD2 aligns across 14 bases. This CDR3 reads CASSLGTGTSGSRPDTQYF. In DNA, the CDR3 is TGCGCCAGCAGCTTGGGTACCGGGACTAGCGGGAGTCGCCCAGATACGCAGTATTTT. The full variable domain, completed using reference TRBV5-1 and TRBJ2-3, is KAGVTQTPRYLIKTRGQQVTLSCSPISGHRSVSWYQQTPGQGLQFLFEYFSETQRNKGNFPGRFSGRQFSNSRSEMNVSTLELGDSALYLCASSLGTGTSGSRPDTQYFGPGTRLTVL.